This TCR beta chain was recorded in a study of cytomegalovirus exposure and HLA in healthy donors. Overall study findings and caveats: In an earlier analysis, in 587 donors, most V segments appeared productive either ~87% or ~30% of the time.

A multiplex PCR was run with 60 Vbeta primers and 13 Jbeta primers. Assay used: immunoSEQ multiplex PCR; TCRdb lists only in-frame clones, some missing. This table holds approximately 140,000 clones, about three quarters found once. This clone was recorded once. Its specificity is not known. The TCR sequence derives from a female donor in good health and CMV-seronegative. Sequences were obtained from PBMCs.

The CDR3 is CASSVAGSYEQYF. CDR3 nucleotide sequence: TGCGCCAGCAGTGTAGCGGGGTCCTACGAGCAGTACTTC. The genes are TRBV10-1 and TRBJ2-7; 8 bases line up with TRBD2. There are 13 residues in the CDR3. The V gene end was trimmed by 4 bases and the J gene end by 1 base; junction bases not matched to a gene: 0. Germline V CDR1 and CDR2: WNHNN, SYGVQD (reference sequence).